Reported below is one TCR beta chain. Its antigen is undetermined. Germline values: CDR1 MNHEY, CDR2 SVGAGI. The CDR3 length is 15 residues. V lost 6 bases to trimming and J lost 3 bases; unmatched junction nucleotides: 8. Clones were read by immunoSEQ multiplex PCR, and TCRdb kept only the in-frame ones, dropping some. The table has 100,000 to 150,000 clones, over 65% seen once. Collection occurred without any documented infections or immune events in donors. The source of the sample is a study of identifying expanded T cells in peripheral blood. Broader study findings: Variance in clone template counts between roughly two-week samples significantly increased with total template count across all healthy donors. Technical replicates showed roughly 1.2 changed clones; around 2 weeks approximately 16; four weeks 19.

The origin of this receptor is a person aged 18 to 70 in good health. Sequencing was performed on blood. This sequence joins TRBV6-5 and TRBJ2-1, with TRBD2 matching over 7 bases. As DNA, the CDR3 is TGTGCCAGCAGACTGGGGGGGGGACTCTACAATGAGCAGTTCTTC. This codes for CASRLGGGLYNEQFF.